The 2 T cell receptor beta chains below were found in one sample sequenced in a study of blood T cell repertoires in COVID-19. Profiling relied on immunoSEQ multiplex PCR, and the TCRdb table lists in-frame clones only, not all of them. This table has about 230,000 clones, roughly 79% appearing once. The source material was peripheral blood. These receptors originate from a woman older than 75 with COVID-19, enrolled during active disease.

The gene calls are TRBV5-1 and TRBJ2-2; perhaps TRBD1 as D (5 bases). Trimming removed 1 base at V and 3 bases at J, with 10 bases between. This CDR3 contains 15 residues. Germline assignment: CDR1 SGHRS and CDR2 YFSETQ. CDR3 amino acids: CASSLQFRDTGELFF. For the CDR3, the DNA is TGCGCCAGCAGCTTGCAATTCAGGGACACCGGGGAGCTGTTTTTT.

CDR3 in DNA: TGTGCCACAGCCAGGGGAGACAATGAGCAGTTCTTC. Translation gives CATARGDNEQFF. This chain connects TRBV6-5 to TRBJ2-1; D possibly corresponds to TRBD1 (6 bases). Germline assignment: CDR1 MNHEY and CDR2 SVGAGI. The CDR3 totals 12 residues. The V gene lost 10 bases and the J gene lost 5 bases, with 12 bases spanning the gap.